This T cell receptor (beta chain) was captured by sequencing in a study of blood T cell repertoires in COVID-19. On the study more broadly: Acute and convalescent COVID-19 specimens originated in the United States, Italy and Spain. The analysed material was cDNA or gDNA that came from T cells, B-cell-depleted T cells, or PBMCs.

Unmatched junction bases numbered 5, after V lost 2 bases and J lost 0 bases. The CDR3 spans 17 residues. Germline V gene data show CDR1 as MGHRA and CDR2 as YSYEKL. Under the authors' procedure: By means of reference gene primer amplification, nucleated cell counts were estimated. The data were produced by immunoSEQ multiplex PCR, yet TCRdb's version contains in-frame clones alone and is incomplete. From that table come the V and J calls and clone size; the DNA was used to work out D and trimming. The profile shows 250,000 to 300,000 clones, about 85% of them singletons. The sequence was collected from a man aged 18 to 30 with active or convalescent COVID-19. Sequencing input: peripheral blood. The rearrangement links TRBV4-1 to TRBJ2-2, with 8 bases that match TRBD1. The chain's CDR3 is CASSQPRTGTNTGELFF. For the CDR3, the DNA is TGCGCCAGCAGCCAACCACGGACAGGGACGAACACCGGGGAGCTGTTTTTT.